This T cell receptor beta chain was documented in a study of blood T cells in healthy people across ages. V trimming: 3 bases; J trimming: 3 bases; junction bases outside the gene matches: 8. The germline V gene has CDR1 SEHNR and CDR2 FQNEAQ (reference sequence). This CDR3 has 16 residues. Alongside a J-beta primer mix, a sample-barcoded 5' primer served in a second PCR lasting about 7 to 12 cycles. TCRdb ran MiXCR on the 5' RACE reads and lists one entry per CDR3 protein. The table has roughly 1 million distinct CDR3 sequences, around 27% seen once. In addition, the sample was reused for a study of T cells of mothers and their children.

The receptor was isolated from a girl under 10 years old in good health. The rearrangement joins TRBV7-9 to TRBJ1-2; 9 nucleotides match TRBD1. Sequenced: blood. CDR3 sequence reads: CASSLMTGGDHYGYTF. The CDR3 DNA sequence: TGTGCCAGCAGCTTGATGACAGGGGGGGACCACTATGGCTACACCTTC.